The 12 T cell receptor beta chains reported below all come from one sample, sequenced in a study of T cells in Graves' hyperthyroidism and ophthalmopathy. RNA transcripts yielded amplified TCR beta CDR3 regions. With the HTBI primer set, the TCR CDR3 went through a first round of RT-PCR. TCRdb reprocessed the multiplex PCR reads via MiXCR and lists one record per CDR3 protein. The repertoire consists of 550,000 to 700,000 distinct CDR3 sequences, with 46% occurring once and the leading ten covering around 20%. Sequencing was performed on peripheral blood or thyroid tissue (not recorded which). Receptor source: an adult woman with Graves' disease, either hyperthyroidism or ophthalmopathy (not recorded which).

This sequence joins TRBV5-6 and TRBJ1-6, with 7 bases identical to TRBD1. The junction had 7 bases not matched to a gene; V was cut back by 0 bases and J by 10 bases. Germline V gene lookup returns CDR1 SGHDT and CDR2 YYEEEE. There are 15 residues in the CDR3. For the CDR3, the DNA is TGTGCCAGCAGCTTGGGACAGGGTGATACCTCACCCCTCCACTTT. It specifies CASSLGQGDTSPLHF.

The chain is built from TRBV7-2 and TRBJ2-7, with D possibly being TRBD2 (5 bases). The CDR3 has 13 residues. The germline V and J ends were trimmed by 0 bases and 4 bases, with 7 bases remaining between them. Germline V CDR1 and CDR2: SGHTA, FQGNSA. CDR3 coding DNA: TGTGCCAGCAGCTTAGCGCGCGGGTACGAGCAGTACTTC. Encoded protein: CASSLARGYEQYF.

This clonotype has a handful of counts. The chain recombines TRBV9 with TRBJ2-6; D unresolved. CDR3 length: 11 amino acids. Trimming took off 6 bases at V and 5 bases at J, with 3 bases between the two ends. Germline CDR1 reads SGDLS; CDR2 reads YYNGEE. In DNA, the CDR3 is TGTGCCAGCAAGTGGGCCAACGTCCTGACTTTC. Protein product: CASKWANVLTF.

This clonotype was detected a few times. The chain employs TRBV28 and TRBJ2-3; no reliable D call. The CDR3 loop spans 13 amino acids. V lost 5 bases and J 1 base, leaving 7 bases between the germline ends. The germline V gene encodes CDR1 MDHEN and CDR2 SYDVKM. DNA of the CDR3: TGTGCCAGCAGTACCGACGGCACAGATACGCAGTATTTT. This codes for CASSTDGTDTQYF.

The rearrangement joins TRBV10-3 to TRBJ1-1, with D maybe TRBD1 (6 bases). Trimming left V 5 bases short and J 12 bases short, with 22 bases between. The CDR3 runs to 14 residues. CDR1 and CDR2 from the germline V gene are ENHRY and SYGVKD. The DNA of the CDR3 is TGTGCCATCAGTCCCTCCGGGGAATCCAGGGGTACTTTCTTT. This sequence encodes CAISPSGESRGTFF.

V and J are TRBV20-1 and TRBJ1-1; maybe TRBD1 (5 bases). CDR1 is DFQATT and CDR2 is SNEGSKA in the germline V gene (reference sequence). The ends were cut back, 6 bases at V and 7 bases at J, with 12 bases in the middle. The CDR3 has 11 amino acids. The CDR3 region is CSAEGVYEAFF. CDR3 coding DNA: TGCAGTGCGGAAGGGGTGTATGAAGCTTTCTTT.

This chain joins TRBV13 and TRBJ1-5, with 11 bases fitting TRBD1. V gave up 11 bases and J gave up 3 bases; unmatched junction bases: 6. Germline values: CDR1 PRHDT, CDR2 FYEKMQ (reference sequence). The CDR3 is made up of 14 amino acids. The CDR3 nucleotides are TGTGCCTGGAGGGGACAGGGGGACAATCAGCCCCAGCATTTT. It translates to CAWRGQGDNQPQHF.

Ten or more counts support this clonotype. The V call is TRBV24-1, the J call TRBJ1-5, with 8 nucleotides matching TRBD1. After removal of 2 bases from V and 5 bases from J, the junction contained 10 bases not matched to a gene. There are 17 residues in the CDR3. The germline CDR1 and CDR2 sequences are KGHDR and SFDVKD. The CDR3 region is CATSDSDRGRGDQPQHF. In DNA, the CDR3 is TGTGCCACCAGTGATTCCGACAGGGGACGTGGCGATCAGCCCCAGCATTTT.

In this sample, this clonotype turned up a few times. The germline gene is not matched at one end of the junction; a read error may be the cause. The rearrangement joins TRBV7-3 to TRBJ2-5; D gene uncertain. CDR3 length equals 12 residues. CDR1 SGHTA and CDR2 FQGTGA come from the germline V gene. The CDR3 region has the DNA TGTGCCAGCAGCTTATTCCCCTCCGGTCGGCCCTTC. It is translated as CASSLFPSGRPF.

The chain joins TRBV19 to TRBJ2-2; D is undetermined. This CDR3 contains 12 residues. Trimming cost V 7 bases and J 11 bases, with 14 bases left between them. Germline CDR1 is LNHDA and CDR2 is SQIVND (reference sequence). The CDR3 bases are TGTGCCAGTACCGGCCGGGCGCACGAGCTGTTTTTT. Translated: CASTGRAHELFF.

The chain employs TRBV15 and TRBJ2-5; 7 bases line up with TRBD2. V lost 3 bases and J lost 5; bases outside the gene matches: 6. This CDR3 contains 14 residues. Germline lookup yields CDR1 LNHNV and CDR2 YYDKDF (reference sequence). DNA for the CDR3: TGTGCCACCAGCAGGGGGGAGGGCCGGGAGACCCAGTACTTC. This sequence encodes CATSRGEGRETQYF.

The J gene is TRBJ2-7, the V gene TRBV10-3; 11 bases line up with TRBD2. Germline CDR1 ENHRY, CDR2 SYGVKD. This CDR3 region has 18 residues. The V gene end was trimmed by 0 bases and the J gene end by 2 bases; junction bases not matched to a gene: 9. In DNA, the CDR3 is TGTGCCATCAGTGAGTCGACTAGCGGGACCGTGCCAACCTACGAGCAGTACTTC. It is translated as CAISESTSGTVPTYEQYF.